The 32 T cell receptor beta chains presented below share a single source sample, sequenced in a study of metastatic and nonmetastatic thyroid tumors. Via MiXCR, TCRdb re-called the PCR reads. The table includes 7,500 to 9,000 clones, more than 20% detected once. All patients reached thyroid surgery having received no treatment beforehand. Input material: tumor tissue. The receptor source for this set is a female donor with papillary thyroid cancer or a benign thyroid nodule (not recorded which). Some clones in this sample may be carry-over from other donors' samples.

By share, this clone counts as medium-sized (0.01 to 0.1%). This chain connects TRBV5-1 to TRBJ1-2; D gene unclear. The germline V gene encodes CDR1 SGHRS and CDR2 YFSETQ. The ends were cut back, 1 base at V and 8 bases at J, with 12 bases in the middle. This CDR3 has 13 residues. Here the CDR3 DNA reads TGCGCCAGCAGCTTGCAGATTACAGCGGGCTACACCTTC. This gives the protein CASSLQITAGYTF.

The chain has TRBV9 and TRBJ1-4, with a weak D call TRBD1 (6 bases). Between the trimmed V and J ends, which lost 4 bases and 8 bases, there was a span of 21 bases. Per the germline V gene, CDR1 is SGDLS and CDR2 is YYNGEE. This CDR3 has 16 residues. Here the CDR3 reads CASSPGLRGEWEKLFF. The CDR3 DNA is TGTGCCAGCAGCCCAGGCTTGAGGGGGGAATGGGAAAAACTGTTTTTT.

By sample fraction, this clone is medium-sized. V usage is TRBV12-3 or TRBV12-4 and J usage is TRBJ1-5; 9 positions match TRBD1. With V trimmed by 5 bases and J by 2 bases, 1 base remained unmatched. CDR3 size: 14 residues. The CDR3 coding sequence is TGTGCCAGCAGTGGGGACAGGGGCAATCAGCCCCAGCATTTT. Its translation: CASSGDRGNQPQHF.

Concerning this clone: Mismatch with germline at one junction end may stem from a read error. This rearrangement joins TRBV5-1 to TRBJ1-2, with D tentatively TRBD1 (6 bases). Germline V gene data show CDR1 as SGHRS and CDR2 as YFSETQ. CDR3 length: 14 amino acids. As DNA, the CDR3 is TGCGCCAGCAGCTTGGCGGAGGGGGACTACGGCTACACCTTC. Amino acid sequence: CASSLAEGDYGYTF.

V and J are TRBV7-2 and TRBJ2-7, with 12 bases matching TRBD2. The V segment lost 2 bases and the J segment 8 bases; nucleotides outside the gene matches: 7. The CDR3 spans 15 residues. The germline gives CDR1 SGHTA, CDR2 FQGNSA. CDR3 nucleotides: TGTGCCAGCAGCTTAAGTGAGACTAGCGGGAGAAAGCAGTACTTC. Translated: CASSLSETSGRKQYF.

V gene TRBV10-1 combines with J gene TRBJ2-2; D unclear. Germline CDR1 WNHNN, CDR2 SYGVQD (reference sequence). V was clipped by 4 bases and J by 6 bases, with 12 bases between them. The CDR3 length is 14 residues. The CDR3 coding sequence is TGCGCCAGCAGTGCGCTGACACGCCCCGGGGAGCTGTTTTTT. This encodes CASSALTRPGELFF.

In its sample, this clone is medium-sized. The chain links TRBV6-1 to TRBJ2-7, with 15 bases that match TRBD2. The trim removed 10 bases at V and 6 bases at J, leaving 13 bases unmatched. Germline CDR1 is MNHNS and CDR2 is SASEGT. There are 16 residues in the CDR3. The CDR3 is CATAGTSGRRGFEQYF. The CDR3 DNA follows: TGTGCCACAGCTGGGACTAGCGGGAGGAGGGGATTCGAGCAGTACTTC.

This chain joins TRBV9 and TRBJ2-1; D ambiguous. The germline CDR1 and CDR2 sequences are SGDLS and YYNGEE. The CDR3 is 16 amino acids. With 0 bases removed from V and 0 bases from J, the gap between germline ends came to 10 bases. The CDR3 bases are TGTGCCAGCAGCGTAGACGGCGACCTCTCCTACAATGAGCAGTTCTTC. Protein product: CASSVDGDLSYNEQFF.

The chain carries TRBV28 and TRBJ2-7, with 7 bases matching TRBD1. The trim removed 6 bases at V and 1 base at J, leaving 6 bases unmatched. In germline, CDR1 is MDHEN, CDR2 SYDVKM. The CDR3 is 14 residues long. The CDR3 loop is CASSYRTGSYEQYF. Written as DNA, the CDR3 is TGTGCCAGCAGCTACAGGACAGGTTCCTACGAGCAGTACTTC.

This sequence joins TRBV5-1 and TRBJ2-7; no firm D call. Trimming removed 7 bases from V and 2 bases from J, with 13 bases in between. The CDR3 covers 13 residues. Germline-derived CDR1 and CDR2 are SGHRS and YFSETQ. The CDR3 nucleotides are TGCGCCAGCGGGATAGGGATAGCCTACGAGCAGTACTTC. Encoded protein: CASGIGIAYEQYF. The full variable domain, completed using reference TRBV5-1 and TRBJ2-7, is KAGVTQTPRYLIKTRGQQVTLSCSPISGHRSVSWYQQTPGQGLQFLFEYFSETQRNKGNFPGRFSGRQFSNSRSEMNVSTLELGDSALYLCASGIGIAYEQYFGPGTRLTVT.

This chain joins TRBV6-1 and TRBJ2-2; D remains ambiguous. Germline V gives CDR1 MNHNS, CDR2 SASEGT. This CDR3 is built from 15 residues. The V end was cut by 0 bases, the J end by 1 base, with 6 bases between. The CDR3 loop is CASSEAKGNTGELFF. The CDR3 DNA follows: TGTGCCAGCAGTGAAGCAAAGGGGAACACCGGGGAGCTGTTTTTT.

With respect to this clone: A much larger clone lies one base from this, so it may be a read error. The identical CDR3 is also encoded by other nucleotide sequences in the sample. This chain links TRBV5-4 with TRBJ2-5, with 8 bases matching TRBD2. The CDR3 spans 16 residues. From germline, CDR1 is SGHNT and CDR2 YYREEE (reference sequence). CDR3 nucleotides: TGCGCCAGCAGCTTGCCGGAGAGCGGGGGCCAAGAGACCCAGTACTTC. Its protein product is CASSLPESGGQETQYF.

The chain carries TRBV27 and TRBJ2-3, with TRBD1 identical over 9 bases. Looked up from germline, CDR1 is MNHEY and CDR2 is SMNVEV (reference sequence). The J segment lost 2 bases and the V segment lost 5 bases, leaving 2 bases of the junction unmatched. This CDR3 has 14 amino acids. The CDR3 nucleotides read TGTGCCAGCAGTGGGACAGGGCCCACAGATACGCAGTATTTT. Protein product: CASSGTGPTDTQYF.

This clone was seen repeatedly, ten times or more. This may be a read error, as it is one base from a much larger clone. The sample has other DNA sequences that encode this CDR3 too. The chain uses TRBV27 and TRBJ2-1, with D tentatively TRBD2 (7 bases). The CDR3 covers 14 residues. The germline V gene encodes CDR1 MNHEY and CDR2 SMNVEV (reference sequence). V lost 5 bases and J lost 8, with 16 bases in between. CDR3 sequence reads: CASSLLRGAHEQFF. The CDR3 region has the DNA TGTGCCAGCAGTCTGCTTCGGGGGGCCCATGAGCAGTTCTTC.

This clone was observed a handful of times. The genes are TRBV2 and TRBJ1-5; D call uncertain. CDR3 length equals 12 residues. Trimming shortened V by 5 bases and J by 11 bases, and 13 bases separated the two germline ends. Germline-derived CDR1 and CDR2 are SNHLY and FYNNEI. The CDR3 DNA follows: TGTGCCAGCAGTCAGCCGGATGGGGCCCAGCATTTT. It is translated as CASSQPDGAQHF.

This clone is classed as medium-sized. Other DNA sequences in the same sample also yield this CDR3. The J gene is TRBJ1-2, the V gene TRBV20-1; TRBD1 matches 8 bases. V trimming: 4 bases; J trimming: 6 bases; junction bases outside the gene matches: 7. CDR3 size: 13 residues. Looked up from germline, CDR1 is DFQATT and CDR2 is SNEGSKA (reference sequence). In DNA form, the CDR3 reads TGCAGTGCTATCTCAGGGGGCGATGATGGCTACACCTTC. Translation gives CSAISGGDDGYTF.

This clone was seen a single time. This sequence joins TRBV20-1 and TRBJ2-7, with 13 bases aligning to TRBD2. This CDR3 region has 16 residues. The ends lost 4 bases at V and 4 bases at J; junction bases unmatched: 10. The germline CDR1 and CDR2 sequences are DFQATT and SNEGSKA (reference sequence). CDR3 sequence: CSATLGLAGTEYEQYF. CDR3 in DNA: TGCAGTGCTACTTTGGGACTAGCGGGAACGGAATACGAGCAGTACTTC.

This clone is medium-sized by share. J is TRBJ1-6 and V is TRBV15; D gene unclear. This CDR3 spans 16 amino acids. Trimming pared 5 bases from V and 4 bases from J, leaving 15 bases between. The germline gives CDR1 LNHNV, CDR2 YYDKDF (reference sequence). The CDR3 DNA reads as TGTGCCACCAGCTCGGGTCGGGCCCCGTATAATTCACCCCTCCACTTT. This encodes CATSSGRAPYNSPLHF.

This clone occurred a few times. A read error may account for a junction end that differs from germline. Different DNA sequences within this sample yield the same CDR3. The genes are TRBV6-2 or TRBV6-3 and TRBJ2-1, with no clear D. CDR1 MNHEY and CDR2 SVGEGT come from the germline V gene. The CDR3 is made up of 14 amino acids. The CDR3 DNA sequence: TGTGCCAGCAGTTACTCAGGTACTAACAATGAGCAGTTCTTT. Its protein is CASSYSGTNNEQFF.

The V and J genes are TRBV20-1 and TRBJ2-1; TRBD2 matches at 10 bases. Germline-derived CDR1 and CDR2 are DFQATT and SNEGSKA (reference sequence). J gave up 4 bases and V 1 base, and 7 bases lay outside the gene matches. The CDR3 length is 16 residues. The CDR3 DNA sequence: TGCAGTGCTAGAGTAGGTAGCGGGAGGCCGTACAATGAGCAGTTCTTC. Protein product: CSARVGSGRPYNEQFF.

The chain combines TRBV2 with TRBJ2-1; 11 positions match TRBD1. Germline values: CDR1 SNHLY, CDR2 FYNNEI. Trimming took 8 bases from V and 7 from J; bases not matched to a gene: 4. There are 13 residues in the CDR3. For the CDR3, the DNA is TGTGCCAGCGAAGGGACAGGGGGGAATGAGCAGTTCTTC. Translating gives CASEGTGGNEQFF.

This clone has a count of ten or more. CDR3 DNA: TGTGCCAGCAGCCCTTGGACTAGCGGGGTAGGTGAGCAGTTCTTC. It is translated as CASSPWTSGVGEQFF. This chain links TRBV3-1 with TRBJ2-1; 12 bases line up with TRBD2. This CDR3 has 15 residues. Losses at the gene ends were 4 bases for V and 9 bases for J; bases not matched to a gene: 7. Germline V gives CDR1 LGHDT, CDR2 YNNKEL (reference sequence).

The sample holds many counts of this clone. The chain links TRBV11-3 to TRBJ1-1; no firm D call. V was pared by 3 bases and J by 3 bases, with 8 bases between. CDR1 SGHNT and CDR2 YENEEA come from the germline V gene. The CDR3 length is 13 residues. CDR3 loop: CASSFNRYTEAFF. CDR3 nucleotide sequence: TGTGCCAGCAGCTTTAACAGATACACTGAAGCTTTCTTT.

This clone was detected ten times or more. A much bigger clone sits one base away, suggesting this may be a read error. Other DNA variants within this sample encode the same CDR3. The chain employs TRBV5-1 and TRBJ1-1; TRBD1 agrees at 7 bases. Germline CDR1 is SGHRS and CDR2 is YFSETQ. This CDR3 contains 14 residues. The CDR3 is CASSFSDRNTEAFF. The CDR3 DNA follows: TGCGCCAGCAGCTTCTCGGACAGGAACACTGAGGCTTTCTTT.

As regards this clone: At one end, the junction sequence differs from germline, possibly due to a read error. The chain joins TRBV6-2 or TRBV6-3 to TRBJ2-1, with TRBD1 matching over 8 bases. The CDR3 has 12 residues. Germline CDR1 is MNHEY and CDR2 is SVGEGT. The CDR3 sequence is CASSAGQGEQGF. In DNA form, the CDR3 reads TGTGCCAGCAGTGCTGGACAGGGTGAGCAGGGGTTC.

The chain employs TRBV6-2 or TRBV6-3 and TRBJ1-2; no definite D call. From germline, CDR1 is MNHEY and CDR2 SVGEGT. The CDR3 runs 13 residues. Trimming stripped 5 bases from V and 0 bases from J, with 7 bases between. The CDR3 DNA sequence: TGTGCCAGCAGTAGCAGTGCTAACTATGGCTACACCTTC. Translated: CASSSSANYGYTF.

By proportion, this clone is large. The J gene is TRBJ1-1, the V gene TRBV6-1, with 10 bases matching TRBD1. The ends lost 5 bases at V and 7 bases at J; junction bases unmatched: 10. CDR3 length: 15 amino acids. The germline V gene has CDR1 MNHNS and CDR2 SASEGT. The DNA of the CDR3 is TGTGCCAGCAGTATTTGGGGACAGGGGCCAAATGAAGCTTTCTTT. Amino acids: CASSIWGQGPNEAFF.

The chain carries TRBV12-3 or TRBV12-4 and TRBJ1-1; possible D gene TRBD1, 6 bases. The CDR3 is made up of 13 amino acids. V was trimmed by 7 bases and J by 7 bases, leaving 16 bases between them. This CDR3 reads CASTTQGLGEAFF. As DNA, the CDR3 is TGTGCCAGCACCACCCAGGGGTTAGGTGAAGCTTTCTTT.

This clone was observed at least ten times. The V gene is TRBV30, the J gene TRBJ1-1; D is perhaps TRBD1 (6 bases). V was cut by 6 bases and J by 2 bases, with 10 bases left in between. This CDR3 region has 12 residues. CDR1 and CDR2 from the germline V gene are GTSNPN and SVGIG (reference sequence). This chain's CDR3 is CACQTGNTEAFF. The CDR3 DNA is TGTGCCTGTCAGACAGGAAACACTGAAGCTTTCTTT.

This clone was found a few times. The CDR3 region has the DNA TGTGCCAGCAGTTTGGGGCTGCCTGGAAACACCATATATTTT. This gives the protein CASSLGLPGNTIYF. The chain carries TRBV6-5 and TRBJ1-3; D may be TRBD1 (5 bases). The V and J ends lost 4 bases and 2 bases respectively, with 9 bases between them. This CDR3 is 14 amino acids long. Germline values: CDR1 MNHEY, CDR2 SVGAGI.

This clone is medium-sized by share. This chain links TRBV6-5 with TRBJ2-1; TRBD2 matches 13 bases. V was clipped by 0 bases and J by 4 bases; unmatched bases: 3. The CDR3 totals 17 residues. CDR1 and CDR2 (germline): MNHEY, SVGAGI. The CDR3 reads CASSYSGLAGVYNEQFF. The CDR3, as DNA: TGTGCCAGCAGTTACTCTGGACTAGCGGGGGTATACAATGAGCAGTTCTTC.

This clone was observed a handful of times. The chain has TRBV6-1 and TRBJ2-7; 10 positions agree with TRBD1. The germline V gene has CDR1 MNHNS and CDR2 SASEGT. Trimming at V came to 5 bases and at J to 0 bases, leaving 1 base not matched to a gene. The CDR3 loop spans 14 amino acids. This CDR3 is CASSRTGGSYEQYF. The CDR3 DNA reads TGTGCCAGCAGTAGGACAGGGGGCTCCTACGAGCAGTACTTC.